This T cell receptor beta chain was identified in a study of blood T cell repertoires in COVID-19. Study-wide context: Some COVID-19 samples were acute and others convalescent; all came from the United States, Italy and Spain.

Assignments of participants to cohorts depended upon their own reported clinical history. The CDR3 has 13 residues. The germline CDR1 and CDR2 sequences are LNHDA and SQIVND (reference sequence). J gave up 1 base and V 9 bases, and 2 bases lay outside the gene matches. In the original processing: Amplifying reference gene primers gave estimates of nucleated cell counts. The data were produced by immunoSEQ multiplex PCR, yet TCRdb's version contains in-frame clones alone and is incomplete. Clone size and V and J calls were adopted from that table, with D and trimming inferred from the DNA. The sample has roughly 200,000 clones, about 82% seen once.

The sequence was collected from a man aged 35 to 55 with acute COVID-19. Sequencing was carried out using PBMCs or T cells enriched from blood (not recorded which). The gene calls are TRBV19 and TRBJ2-3; 9 nucleotides agree with TRBD1. CDR3 nucleotides: TGTGCCAGCCGGACAGGGGGCACAGATACGCAGTATTTT. It translates to CASRTGGTDTQYF.